Below are 11 T cell receptor beta chains sequenced from a single sample in a study of blood T cells in healthy people across ages. With a J-beta primer mix and a sample-barcoded 5' primer, a second PCR ran roughly 6 to 12 cycles. Each CDR3 protein gets one entry after TCRdb re-called the 5' RACE reads with MiXCR. The table includes some 550,000 distinct CDR3 sequences, around 50% detected once. Material: blood. The origin of the receptors is a man older than 75 in good health.

This clonotype has just a few counts. The chain carries TRBV7-9 and TRBJ2-5; 7 bases agree with TRBD2. The germline V gene has CDR1 SEHNR and CDR2 FQNEAQ (reference sequence). The CDR3 runs to 14 residues. V trimming: 6 bases; J trimming: 5 bases; junction bases outside the gene matches: 9. DNA for the CDR3: TGTGCCAGCAGGATAGTCGGGGGGAGCGAGACCCAGTACTTC. This encodes CASRIVGGSETQYF. The whole variable domain, filled in from reference TRBV7-9 and TRBJ2-5, reads DTGVSQNPRHKITKRGQNVTFRCDPISEHNRLYWYRQTLGQGPEFLTYFQNEAQLEKSRLLSDRFSAERPKGSFSTLEIQRTEQGDSAMYLCASRIVGGSETQYFGPGTRLLVL.

This chain links TRBV29-1 with TRBJ1-4; D remains unclear. This CDR3 contains 14 residues. Trimming cost V 7 bases and J 4 bases, with 16 bases left between them. Germline CDR1 is SQVTM and CDR2 is ANQGSEA. The CDR3, as DNA: TGCAGCGGCTCACTCGACATGAATAATGAAAAACTGTTTTTT. Translating it yields CSGSLDMNNEKLFF.

V usage is TRBV20-1 and J usage is TRBJ2-3; D is possibly TRBD2 (6 bases). Trimming pared 4 bases from V and 2 bases from J, leaving 13 bases between. CDR1 and CDR2 from the germline V gene are DFQATT and SNEGSKA (reference sequence). This CDR3 has 14 residues. The DNA for the CDR3 is TGCAGTGCTACGCCGGGACTGTCCACAGATACGCAGTATTTT. The encoded protein is CSATPGLSTDTQYF.

The gene calls are TRBV6-6 and TRBJ1-6; no clear D gene. Deletions cut 7 bases from V and 10 bases from J, with 14 bases between. The CDR3 has 13 amino acids. The germline V gene has CDR1 MNHNY and CDR2 SVGAGI (reference sequence). Written as DNA, the CDR3 is TGTGCCAGCATAAGGGAAGGCGGGTCACCCCTCCACTTT. Its translation: CASIREGGSPLHF.

In this sample, this clonotype turned up a few times. V is TRBV12-3 or TRBV12-4 and J is TRBJ1-6; 8 bases map to TRBD1. The V segment lost 3 bases and the J segment 9 bases; nucleotides outside the gene matches: 13. The CDR3 is 17 residues long. The DNA for the CDR3 is TGTGCCAGCAGTTTGCGAGGATCGGGCAGGGGGCGTTCACCCCTCCACTTT. It codes for CASSLRGSGRGRSPLHF.

The chain joins TRBV4-2 to TRBJ2-5; maybe TRBD2 (6 bases). Trimming removed 1 base from V and 5 bases from J, with 20 bases in between. This CDR3 is 17 amino acids long. In germline, CDR1 is LGHNA, CDR2 YNFKEQ. The CDR3 is CASSQGEAGRSRETQYF. CDR3 sequence (DNA): TGTGCCAGCAGCCAAGGGGAGGCAGGCCGATCACGGGAGACCCAGTACTTC.

This clonotype turned up a few times. The chain links TRBV18 to TRBJ2-7; 8 bases match TRBD2. With 2 bases clipped from V and 2 bases from J, the junction kept 2 bases outside the gene matches. The CDR3 is 14 residues long. Looked up from germline, CDR1 is KGHSH and CDR2 is LQKENI. The CDR3 loop is CASSPTSGAYEQYF. The CDR3 coding sequence is TGTGCCAGCTCACCAACTAGCGGAGCCTACGAGCAGTACTTC.

The J gene is TRBJ2-3, the V gene TRBV29-1, with 9 bases fitting TRBD1. The V gene's germline CDR1 is SQVTM and CDR2 ANQGSEA. This CDR3 has 13 amino acids. V lost 7 bases to trimming and J lost 2 bases; unmatched junction nucleotides: 4. CDR3 DNA sequence: TGCAGCGCCGGGACAGGGATCACAGATACGCAGTATTTT. Translated: CSAGTGITDTQYF.

The chain carries TRBV5-1 and TRBJ2-6; the D is unclear. Germline CDR1 is SGHRS and CDR2 is YFSETQ. V lost 0 bases to trimming and J lost 0 bases, with 10 bases between them. The CDR3 totals 17 residues. DNA of the CDR3: TGCGCCAGCAGCTTGGATGGTTCTACCTCTGGGGCCAACGTCCTGACTTTC. This translates into CASSLDGSTSGANVLTF. Filled out from reference TRBV5-1 and TRBJ2-6, the complete variable domain reads KAGVTQTPRYLIKTRGQQVTLSCSPISGHRSVSWYQQTPGQGLQFLFEYFSETQRNKGNFPGRFSGRQFSNSRSEMNVSTLELGDSALYLCASSLDGSTSGANVLTFGAGSRLTVL.

This clonotype has more than one count but fewer than ten. The rearrangement links TRBV5-6 to TRBJ2-7, with TRBD1 matching over 10 bases. The CDR3 contains 15 residues. The germline CDR1 and CDR2 sequences are SGHDT and YYEEEE. The trim removed 4 bases at V and 2 bases at J, leaving 6 bases unmatched. CDR3 nucleotides: TGTGCCAGCAGCCCTCCGGGACAGGGGACCTACGAGCAGTACTTC. Residues: CASSPPGQGTYEQYF. The whole variable domain, remainder taken from reference TRBV5-6 and TRBJ2-7, is DAGVTQSPTHLIKTRGQQVTLRCSPKSGHDTVSWYQQALGQGPQFIFQYYEEEERQRGNFPDRFSGHQFPNYSSELNVNALLLGDSALYLCASSPPGQGTYEQYFGPGTRLTVT.

In the case of this clonotype: This may be a read error, as it is one base from a much larger clone. This chain uses TRBV4-2 with TRBJ2-5; D is tentatively TRBD1 or TRBD2 (7 bases each). CDR1 and CDR2 (germline): LGHNA, YNFKEQ. This CDR3 spans 16 amino acids. Trimming left V 0 bases short and J 11 bases short, with 22 bases between. The CDR3 region is CASSQDQGGSYNEQYF. The CDR3 bases are TGTGCCAGCAGCCAAGATCAGGGGGGGTCCTACAATGAGCAGTACTTC.